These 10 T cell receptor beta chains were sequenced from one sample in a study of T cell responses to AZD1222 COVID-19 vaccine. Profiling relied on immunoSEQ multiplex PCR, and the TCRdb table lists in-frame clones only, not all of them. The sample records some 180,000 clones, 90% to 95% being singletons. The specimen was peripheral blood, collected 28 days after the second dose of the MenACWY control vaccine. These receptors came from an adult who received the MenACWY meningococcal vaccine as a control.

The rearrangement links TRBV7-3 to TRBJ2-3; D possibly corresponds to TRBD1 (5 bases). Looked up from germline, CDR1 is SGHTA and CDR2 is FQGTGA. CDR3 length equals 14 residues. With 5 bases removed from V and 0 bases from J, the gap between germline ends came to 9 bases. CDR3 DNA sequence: TGTGCCAGCAGCCAGGGCATTAGCACAGATACGCAGTATTTT. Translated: CASSQGISTDTQYF.

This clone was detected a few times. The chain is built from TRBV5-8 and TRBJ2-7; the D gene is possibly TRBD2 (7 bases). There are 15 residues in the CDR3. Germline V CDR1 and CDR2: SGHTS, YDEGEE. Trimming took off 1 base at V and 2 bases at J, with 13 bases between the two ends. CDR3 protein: CASSLTGRGAYEQYF. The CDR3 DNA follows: TGTGCCAGCAGCTTGACAGGGAGGGGCGCCTACGAGCAGTACTTC.

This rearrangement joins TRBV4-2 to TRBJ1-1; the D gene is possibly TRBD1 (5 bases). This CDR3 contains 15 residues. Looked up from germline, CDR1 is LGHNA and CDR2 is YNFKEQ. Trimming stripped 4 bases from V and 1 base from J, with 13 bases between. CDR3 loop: CASSRSLTENTEAFF. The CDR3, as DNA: TGTGCCAGCAGCCGCAGCTTGACAGAGAACACTGAAGCTTTCTTT.

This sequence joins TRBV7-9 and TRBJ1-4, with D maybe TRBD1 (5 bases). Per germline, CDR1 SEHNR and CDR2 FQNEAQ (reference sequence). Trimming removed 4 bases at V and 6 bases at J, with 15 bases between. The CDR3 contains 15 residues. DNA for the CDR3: TGTGCCAGCAGCTCTCAAAGGGGAGGGGATGAAAAACTGTTTTTT. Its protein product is CASSSQRGGDEKLFF.

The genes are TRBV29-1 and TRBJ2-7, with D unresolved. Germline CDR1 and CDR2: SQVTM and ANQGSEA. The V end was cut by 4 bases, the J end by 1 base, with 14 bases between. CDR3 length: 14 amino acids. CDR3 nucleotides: TGCAGCGTTGGTAGAATGGGCAGGTCCTACGAGCAGTACTTC. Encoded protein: CSVGRMGRSYEQYF.

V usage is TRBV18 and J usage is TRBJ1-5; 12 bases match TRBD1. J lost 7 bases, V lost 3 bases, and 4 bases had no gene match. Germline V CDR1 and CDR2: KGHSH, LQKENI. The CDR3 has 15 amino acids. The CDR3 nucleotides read TGTGCCAGCTCACCGGGGACAGGGGGCCAGCAGCCCCAGCATTTT. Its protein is CASSPGTGGQQPQHF.

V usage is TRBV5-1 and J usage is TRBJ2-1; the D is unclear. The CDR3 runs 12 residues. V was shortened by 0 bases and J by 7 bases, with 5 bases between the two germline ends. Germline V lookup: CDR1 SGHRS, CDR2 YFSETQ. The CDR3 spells CASSLGGNEQFF. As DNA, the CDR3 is TGCGCCAGCAGCTTGGGGGGAAATGAGCAGTTCTTC.

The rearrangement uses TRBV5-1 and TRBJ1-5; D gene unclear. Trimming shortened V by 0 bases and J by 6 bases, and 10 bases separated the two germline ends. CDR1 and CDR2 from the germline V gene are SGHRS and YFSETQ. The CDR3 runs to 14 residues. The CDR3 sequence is CASSLEAEGQPQHF. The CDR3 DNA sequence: TGCGCCAGCAGCTTGGAGGCAGAGGGTCAGCCCCAGCATTTT.

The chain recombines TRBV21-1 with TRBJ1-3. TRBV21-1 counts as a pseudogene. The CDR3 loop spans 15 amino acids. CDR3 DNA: TGTGCCAGCAGCAAACGCCTCACTTCGAGAAACACCATATATTTT. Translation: CASSKRLTSRNTIYF.

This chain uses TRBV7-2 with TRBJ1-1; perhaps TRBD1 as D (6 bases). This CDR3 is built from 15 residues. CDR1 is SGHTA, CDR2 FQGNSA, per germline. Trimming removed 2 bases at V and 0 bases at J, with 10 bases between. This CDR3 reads CASSLISGVNTEAFF. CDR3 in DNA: TGTGCCAGCAGCTTAATCTCAGGGGTGAACACTGAAGCTTTCTTT.